This T cell receptor (beta chain) was recorded in a study of blood T cell repertoires in COVID-19. Study processing details: Reference gene primer amplification gave estimated nucleated cell counts. Sequenced by immunoSEQ multiplex PCR; TCRdb stores in-frame clones only, minus some. That table gives V, J and clone size, and the DNA gave D and trimming. The table records around 180,000 clones, approximately 83% of them present only once. In germline, CDR1 is ENHRY, CDR2 SYGVKD. The V and J ends lost 6 bases and 4 bases respectively, with 12 bases between them. This CDR3 is built from 13 residues. The chain links TRBV10-3 to TRBJ1-1; perhaps TRBD1 as D (5 bases). Sequenced sample: peripheral blood. This sequence was found in a human donor with active or convalescent COVID-19. The donor label of this sample is uncertain. This CDR3 is CAIRPGGSTEAFF. In nucleotides, the CDR3 is TGTGCCATCAGACCCGGGGGGAGCACTGAAGCTTTCTTT.